There are a few counts of the clone carrying this T cell receptor beta chain. Its matching antigen is unknown. Assembly of TCR beta libraries relied on iRepertoire HTBI primers together with Arm-PCR of CDR3 regions. TCRdb reprocessed the multiplex PCR reads with MiXCR, giving one entry per CDR3 protein. Found here are a few hundred thousand distinct CDR3 sequences, 20% to 25% of them singletons; the top ten hold about an eighth. These data originate in a study of regulatory T cells in long-lasting Graves disease. The study, taken as a whole, reports: Persistent disease samples used TRBV28, TRBJ1-2 and TRBJ2-5 preferentially.

The CDR3 has 18 residues. Germline assignment: CDR1 MGHRA and CDR2 YSYEKL. Trimming pared 1 base from V and 2 bases from J, leaving 17 bases between. As to time point: persistent/refractory GD, antithyroid drugs over 5 years with positive TRAb. There was RNA extracted from PBMCs, and the TCR library was made from it. Per American Thyroid Association guidelines, Graves' disease was diagnosed. EDTA tubes were used for drawing approximately 8.4 milliliters of peripheral blood. The origin of this receptor is a female donor with Graves disease. The sample was peripheral blood mononuclear cells (PBMCs), taken when the disease was refractory, from a patient treated with antithyroid drugs. This chain links TRBV4-1 with TRBJ1-4; the D is unclear. This CDR3 reads CASSQVNMGFTTNEKLFF. The CDR3 DNA is TGCGCCAGCAGCCAAGTTAATATGGGGTTTACGACTAATGAAAAACTGTTTTTT.